This TCR beta chain is drawn from a study of T cells in localized non-small cell lung cancer. General study findings and limits: The appearance of a median approximately 60 of the top 100 tumor clones was seen in adjacent lung.

CDR3 length: 14 amino acids. V shed 0 bases and J shed 7 bases, with 11 bases lying between them. CDR1 is SGHRS and CDR2 is YFSETQ in the germline V gene. Libraries were prepared by immunoSEQ multiplex PCR; TCRdb keeps only in-frame clonotypes and omits some of them. The profile shows 30,000 to 35,000 clones, almost 90% of them singletons. A word on this clone: Antigen unknown.

The starting material was peripheral blood, obtained before any cancer treatment. The chain combines TRBV5-1 with TRBJ2-1; D may be TRBD2 (5 bases). The receptor was isolated from a woman aged 40-70 years with stage I lung adenocarcinoma. The CDR3 reads CASSLARRANEQFF. The CDR3 region has the DNA TGCGCCAGCAGCTTGGCACGGCGGGCGAATGAGCAGTTCTTC.